The clone carrying this T cell receptor beta chain was counted only a few times. Its antigen is unidentified. The data were obtained in a study of identical twins. Study-level findings and limits: Insertion counts were lower in abundant cord blood beta clonotypes, a trend that memory repertoires did not show.

Template switching introduced a universal primer site, and the cDNA bore unique molecular identifiers. TCRdb re-called the 5' RACE reads with MiXCR, one entry per CDR3 protein. Of some 600,000 distinct CDR3 sequences in the sample, just over 7% were seen once. Germline-derived CDR1 and CDR2 are KGHDR and SFDVKD. There are 15 residues in the CDR3. V dropped 7 bases and J dropped 6; count of bases not matched to a gene: 9. These same records also appear under a second study, on yellow fever vaccine responses in identical twins.

Sequencing used PBMCs. The rearrangement links TRBV24-1 to TRBJ2-1, with 9 bases that match TRBD1. This receptor was taken from a woman under 30 in good health. CDR3 coding DNA: TGTGCCACCAGCCCAACAGGGGGCTTGGTCAATGAGCAGTTCTTC. Encoded protein: CATSPTGGLVNEQFF.